These 27 T cell receptor beta chains came from one sample sequenced in a study of T cells in Graves' hyperthyroidism and ophthalmopathy (dated by TCRdb to about 2019). Receptor amplification or capture employed multiplex PCR. Sequenced using an Illumina HiSeq 2000. The TCR beta CDR3 regions were amplified from the RNA transcripts. The first round of RT-PCR for the TCR CDR3 was performed with the HTBI primer set and the Qiagen OneStep RT-PCR kit. The public sequencing data were trimmed at Q25 with fastp and processed into clonotypes with MiXCR by TCRdb, which kept only in-frame beta chains. Merged by CDR3 protein, the rows form single entries marked with the most common genes and DNA. The sample has around 610,000 distinct CDR3 sequences on record, roughly 15% of them singletons. 4.3% of the sample rests with the top ten. Input material: blood. The receptors here all came from a woman aged 40 to 55 with Graves' ophthalmopathy.

At least ten counts were recorded for this clonotype. V usage is TRBV19 and J usage is TRBJ1-1; 8 nucleotides line up with TRBD1. The CDR3 is 14 amino acids. Germline lookup yields CDR1 LNHDA and CDR2 SQIVND (reference sequence). Losses at the gene ends were 9 bases for V and 0 bases for J; bases not matched to a gene: 6. CDR3 nucleotide sequence: TGTGCCAGCTACAGGGGGGGGATGAACACTGAAGCTTTCTTT. Translation gives CASYRGGMNTEAFF. Looking up the rest from reference TRBV19 and TRBJ1-1 gives the full variable domain: DGGITQSPKYLFRKEGQNVTLSCEQNLNHDAMYWYRQDPGQGLRLIYYSQIVNDFQKGDIAEGYSVSREKKESFPLTVTSAQKNPTAFYLCASYRGGMNTEAFFGQGTRLTVV.

This clonotype was seen a handful of times. The V gene is TRBV24-1, the J gene TRBJ1-1; TRBD1 aligns across 7 bases. Losses at the gene ends were 2 bases for V and 4 bases for J; bases not matched to a gene: 6. Germline V CDR1 and CDR2: KGHDR, SFDVKD. The CDR3 consists of 15 residues. CDR3 DNA: TGTGCCACCAGTGATTCGGGACAGTTGGGCACTGAAGCTTTCTTT. Residues: CATSDSGQLGTEAFF.

Many counts were recorded for this clonotype. This chain connects TRBV28 to TRBJ1-5; D unclear. Germline-derived CDR1 and CDR2 are MDHEN and SYDVKM. V was trimmed by 4 bases and J by 9 bases, leaving 13 bases between them. This CDR3 region has 13 residues. CDR3 protein: CASSSPDVRPQHF. The CDR3 DNA is TGTGCCAGCAGTTCCCCCGACGTTCGGCCCCAGCATTTT.

The table lists this clonotype with many counts. J is TRBJ2-2 and V is TRBV12-3 or TRBV12-4, with a possible D match to TRBD1 (5 bases). Trimming shortened V by 3 bases and J by 6 bases, and 8 bases separated the two germline ends. This CDR3 is 13 amino acids long. Here the CDR3 reads CASSLQGPGELFF. The DNA for the CDR3 is TGTGCCAGCAGTTTGCAGGGTCCCGGGGAGCTGTTTTTT.

The chain employs TRBV6-2 or TRBV6-3 and TRBJ1-2, with 7 nucleotides matching TRBD1. The junction had 17 bases not matched to a gene; V was cut back by 1 base and J by 0 bases. Germline CDR1 reads MNHEY; CDR2 reads SVGEGT. The CDR3 extends over 20 amino acids. The DNA for the CDR3 is TGTGCCAGCAGTTACTATCCCGACAGGGAGCTACAAATGGCTAACTATGGCTACACCTTC. This encodes CASSYYPDRELQMANYGYTF.

This clonotype was seen at least ten times. The chain joins TRBV6-5 to TRBJ2-2, with D perhaps TRBD1 (6 bases). CDR3 length equals 15 residues. CDR1 is MNHEY, CDR2 SVGAGI, per germline. V lost 4 bases, J lost 1 base, and 10 bases lay in between. CDR3 in amino acids: CASSSSTGNTGELFF. In nucleotides, the CDR3 is TGTGCCAGCAGTTCATCGACAGGGAACACCGGGGAGCTGTTTTTT.

This chain connects TRBV5-4 to TRBJ2-2; the D gene is possibly TRBD2 (6 bases). CDR1 is SGHNT and CDR2 is YYREEE in the germline V gene (reference sequence). V lost 3 bases and J lost 1, with 13 bases in between. This CDR3 region has 16 residues. CDR3 nucleotide sequence: TGTGCCAGCAGCTATATTCTTAGCGGGAACACCGGGGAGCTGTTTTTT. Encoded protein: CASSYILSGNTGELFF.

Ten or more counts support this clonotype. CDR3 loop: CASSFLAGVGEQYF. CDR3 in DNA: TGTGCCAGCAGTTTTCTAGCGGGAGTGGGCGAGCAGTACTTC. The chain uses TRBV28 and TRBJ2-7, with 10 positions matching TRBD2. J was trimmed by 6 bases and V by 3 bases; bases with no gene match: 5. The CDR3 runs to 14 residues. Germline CDR1 is MDHEN and CDR2 is SYDVKM.

This clonotype was counted many times. The chain is built from TRBV11-1 and TRBJ1-2; no clear D. Deletions cut 5 bases from V and 2 bases from J, with 21 bases between. Looked up from germline, CDR1 is SGHAT and CDR2 is FQDESV (reference sequence). The CDR3 loop spans 17 amino acids. CDR3 in DNA: TGTGCCAGCAGCCTCGTCCTCTACTCCTGGGGAAACTATGGCTACACCTTC. Amino acid sequence: CASSLVLYSWGNYGYTF.

This clonotype has ten or more counts. This chain joins TRBV6-2 or TRBV6-3 and TRBJ1-5, with a tentative D call TRBD1 (5 bases). CDR1 and CDR2 (germline): MNHEY, SVGEGT. The CDR3 contains 17 residues. V was cut by 7 bases and J by 0 bases, with 19 bases left in between. The CDR3 reads CASTSGRGLNSNQPQHF. The CDR3 DNA sequence: TGTGCCAGCACATCGGGACGGGGACTCAATAGCAATCAGCCCCAGCATTTT.

At least ten counts were recorded for this clonotype. This chain links TRBV19 with TRBJ2-7; 11 nucleotides line up with TRBD2. The CDR3 loop spans 15 amino acids. Germline trimming cut 7 bases from V and 3 bases from J; bases unmatched to any gene: 8. Germline V gene sequence: CDR1 LNHDA, CDR2 SQIVND (reference sequence). CDR3 in DNA: TGTGCCAGTACCCCAGACGGGACTAGCGGCTACGAGCAGTACTTC. Translated: CASTPDGTSGYEQYF.

This clonotype showed up many times. This CDR3 reads CASSPWGQGSSYEQYF. Here the CDR3 DNA reads TGTGCCAGCAGTCCATGGGGACAGGGCAGCTCCTACGAGCAGTACTTC. This chain connects TRBV28 to TRBJ2-7; TRBD1 aligns across 9 bases. Germline CDR1 reads MDHEN; CDR2 reads SYDVKM. The CDR3 extends over 16 amino acids. Germline trimming cut 5 bases from V and 0 bases from J; bases unmatched to any gene: 8.

This clonotype was detected ten times or more. The chain is built from TRBV11-3 and TRBJ2-7, with D possibly being TRBD2 (5 bases). Germline values: CDR1 SGHNT, CDR2 YENEEA. The CDR3 sequence is 13 residues long. The ends were cut back, 7 bases at V and 0 bases at J, with 10 bases in the middle. The CDR3 nucleotides are TGTGCCAGCAATGACGGGAACTCCTACGAGCAGTACTTC. Translating gives CASNDGNSYEQYF.

This clonotype was detected ten times or more. Compared with germline, one end of the junction differs, possibly owing to a read error. This chain uses TRBV4-3 with TRBJ2-7, with TRBD2 as a possible D gene (5 bases). This CDR3 contains 13 residues. CDR1 is LGHNA, CDR2 YSLEER, per germline. The CDR3 protein is CASSQAAGYEQYF. The CDR3 bases are TGTGCCAGCAGCCAAGCCGCGGGCTACGAGCAGTACTTC.

This clonotype was counted between two and nine times. V gene TRBV7-2 combines with J gene TRBJ2-3, with D perhaps matching TRBD2 (6 bases). The CDR3 sequence is 15 residues long. The V gene lost 0 bases and the J gene lost 4 bases, with 11 bases spanning the gap. CDR1 is SGHTA, CDR2 FQGNSA, per germline. CDR3 loop: CASSLASGVADTQYF. As DNA, the CDR3 is TGTGCCAGCAGCTTAGCGTCGGGAGTGGCAGATACGCAGTATTTT.

The rearrangement uses TRBV19 and TRBJ2-7; D not certain. Germline V gives CDR1 LNHDA, CDR2 SQIVND (reference sequence). This CDR3 has 14 residues. The germline V and J ends were trimmed by 1 base and 1 base, with 8 bases remaining between them. CDR3 DNA sequence: TGTGCCAGTAGTATAGTTGGAGCTTCCTACGAGCAGTACTTC. Its protein is CASSIVGASYEQYF.

Remarks on this clonotype: This may come from a read error, since a much larger clone is one base off. This chain links TRBV6-1 with TRBJ2-7; 7 bases match TRBD1. Germline-derived CDR1 and CDR2 are MNHNS and SASEGT. There are 12 residues in the CDR3. This chain's CDR3 is CTSSTTGDEQYF. In DNA, the CDR3 is TGTACCAGCAGTACAACAGGGGACGAGCAGTACTTC.

The chain employs TRBV29-1 and TRBJ2-3, with no clear D. There are 16 residues in the CDR3. Germline V gives CDR1 SQVTM, CDR2 ANQGSEA. Trimming took off 0 bases at V and 7 bases at J, with 20 bases between the two ends. The CDR3: CSVEDISGPTTHTQYF. CDR3 in DNA: TGCAGCGTTGAAGACATAAGTGGTCCAACTACTCATACGCAGTATTTT.

This clonotype was detected many times. With a much larger clone just one base away, this may be a read error. The rearrangement links TRBV9 to TRBJ1-5; the D is unclear. CDR3 size: 13 residues. Germline lookup yields CDR1 SGDLS and CDR2 YYNGEE. V dropped 3 bases and J dropped 0 bases, with 4 bases sitting between them. The CDR3 sequence: CASSAYSNQPQHF. CDR3 sequence (DNA): TGTGCCAGCAGCGCTTATAGCAATCAGCCCCAGCATTTT. The entire variable domain, with the rest obtained from reference TRBV9 and TRBJ1-5, is as follows: DSGVTQTPKHLITATGQRVTLRCSPRSGDLSVYWYQQSLDQGLQFLIQYYNGEERAKGNILERFSAQQFPDLHSELNLSSLELGDSALYFCASSAYSNQPQHFGDGTRLSIL.

The rearrangement links TRBV7-3 to TRBJ2-7; 7 positions match TRBD2. Germline trimming cut 5 bases from V and 4 bases from J; bases unmatched to any gene: 14. Germline V CDR1 and CDR2: SGHTA, FQGTGA. CDR3 length: 16 residues. The CDR3 sequence: CASSPGGQAGEYEQYF. CDR3 nucleotides: TGTGCCAGCAGCCCCGGGGGTCAGGCGGGAGAATACGAGCAGTACTTC.

The chain links TRBV4-3 to TRBJ1-1; D unclear. The CDR3 covers 15 residues. CDR1 is LGHNA and CDR2 is YSLEER in the germline V gene. The ends were cut back, 7 bases at V and 1 base at J, with 16 bases in the middle. CDR3 protein: CASTPNGRPNTEAFF. In nucleotides, the CDR3 is TGCGCCAGCACCCCAAACGGCAGGCCGAACACTGAAGCTTTCTTT.

This clonotype showed up many times. One junction end disagrees with the germline gene, perhaps due to a read error. The J gene is TRBJ1-1, the V gene TRBV6-5, with D possibly matching TRBD1 (5 bases). The germline V gene has CDR1 MNHEY and CDR2 SVGAGI. The CDR3 loop spans 14 amino acids. This CDR3 is CASSYSNVGHWALF. Written as DNA, the CDR3 is TGTGCCAGCAGTTACTCGAATGTTGGACACTGGGCTCTCTTT.

In this sample, this clonotype turned up a few times. V gene TRBV20-1 combines with J gene TRBJ2-4; D remains ambiguous. The CDR3 has 12 amino acids. CDR1 and CDR2 (germline): DFQATT, SNEGSKA (reference sequence). The CDR3 coding sequence is TGCAGCGCTCCACCCTCCCATAACATTCAGTACTTC. This encodes CSAPPSHNIQYF.

This clonotype was seen at least ten times. The chain recombines TRBV12-3 or TRBV12-4 with TRBJ1-6, with unresolved D. Trimming removed 5 bases at V and 16 bases at J, with 15 bases between. CDR3 size: 12 residues. This chain's CDR3 is CASSPYDNLLHF. The CDR3, as DNA: TGTGCCAGCAGTCCATACGACAATTTACTCCACTTT.

The gene calls are TRBV2 and TRBJ2-7; 10 nucleotides align to TRBD1. The germline V gene encodes CDR1 SNHLY and CDR2 FYNNEI. The CDR3 sequence is 14 residues long. Unmatched junction bases numbered 5, after V lost 4 bases and J lost 5 bases. CDR3 sequence: CASSVVGQGHEQYF. DNA for the CDR3: TGTGCCAGCAGTGTTGTGGGACAGGGGCACGAGCAGTACTTC.

This clonotype was observed at least ten times. The chain employs TRBV12-3 or TRBV12-4 and TRBJ2-5; TRBD2 agrees at 8 bases. J lost 2 bases, V lost 5 bases, and 7 bases had no gene match. There are 15 residues in the CDR3. CDR3 in amino acids: CASSPIAGRQETQYF. Written as DNA, the CDR3 is TGTGCCAGCAGTCCTATAGCGGGGAGGCAAGAGACCCAGTACTTC.

This clonotype was detected many times. The chain carries TRBV7-9 and TRBJ2-4; D not resolved. The V and J ends lost 1 base and 9 bases respectively, with 7 bases between them. The CDR3 loop spans 12 amino acids. In germline, CDR1 is SEHNR, CDR2 FQNEAQ (reference sequence). The chain's CDR3 is CASSLEGFIQYF. DNA for the CDR3: TGTGCCAGCAGCTTAGAGGGCTTCATTCAGTACTTC.